Here is one T cell receptor (beta chain) with its context. The data stem from a study of monozygotic twins with inflammatory bowel disease. During cDNA synthesis, UMIs that each contained a 6-nucleotide sample barcode were added by means of template switching. TCRdb re-called the 5' RACE reads, yielding one record per CDR3 amino acid sequence without DNA. This table lists 80,000 or so distinct CDR3 sequences. The germline gives CDR1 DFQATT, CDR2 SNEGSKA (reference sequence). The CDR3 totals 15 residues. This clonotype originated in a human donor with ulcerative colitis or Crohn's disease, or a healthy co-twin of an affected twin (not recorded which). The sequencing sample was made of blood. This chain links TRBV20-1 with TRBJ1-3. The CDR3 loop reads CSARERWFSGNTIYF.